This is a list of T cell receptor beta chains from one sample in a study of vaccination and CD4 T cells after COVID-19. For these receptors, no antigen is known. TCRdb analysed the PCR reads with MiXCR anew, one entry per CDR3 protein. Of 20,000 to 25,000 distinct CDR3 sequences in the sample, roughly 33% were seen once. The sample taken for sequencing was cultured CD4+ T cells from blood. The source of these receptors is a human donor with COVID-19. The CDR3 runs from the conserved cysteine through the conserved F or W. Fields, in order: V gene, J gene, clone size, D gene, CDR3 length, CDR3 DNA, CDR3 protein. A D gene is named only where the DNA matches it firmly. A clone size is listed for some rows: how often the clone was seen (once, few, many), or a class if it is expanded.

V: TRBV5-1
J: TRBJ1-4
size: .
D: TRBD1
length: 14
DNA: TGCGCCAGCAGCCGACAGGGGTCCGAGGAAAAACTGTTTTTT
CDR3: CASSRQGSEEKLFF

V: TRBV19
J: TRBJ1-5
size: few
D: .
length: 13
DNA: TGTGCCAGTAGTATAGTCGGGATTCAGCCCCAGCATTTT
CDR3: CASSIVGIQPQHF

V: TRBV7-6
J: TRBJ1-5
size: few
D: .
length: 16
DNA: TGTGCCAGCAGCTTAGCATCGGGAGGAGTAAATCAGCCCCAGCATTTT
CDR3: CASSLASGGVNQPQHF

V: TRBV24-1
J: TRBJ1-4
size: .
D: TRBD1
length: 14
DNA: TGTGCCACCAGTGGGACAGGGAAGGAAGAAAAACTGTTTTTT
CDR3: CATSGTGKEEKLFF

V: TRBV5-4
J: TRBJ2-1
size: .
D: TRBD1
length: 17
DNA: TGTGCCAGCAGCCCAAGGACAGGGTGGGGCTCCTACAATGAGCAGTTCTTC
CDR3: CASSPRTGWGSYNEQFF

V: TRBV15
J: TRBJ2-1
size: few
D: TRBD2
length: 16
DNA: TGTGCCACCAGCAGAGGTAGCGGGGGGACCTACAATGAGCAGTTCTTC
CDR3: CATSRGSGGTYNEQFF

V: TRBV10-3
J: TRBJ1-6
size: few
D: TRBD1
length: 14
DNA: TGTGCCATCAAACCACAGGGGGCTGATTCACCCCTCCACTTT
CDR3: CAIKPQGADSPLHF

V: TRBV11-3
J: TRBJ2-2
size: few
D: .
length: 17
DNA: TGTGCCAGCAGCCCAGGGCAGGGGCGACATAACACCGGGGAGCTGTTTTTT
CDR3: CASSPGQGRHNTGELFF

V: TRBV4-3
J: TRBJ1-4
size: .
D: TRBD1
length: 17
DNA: TGCGCCAGCAGCCAAGCAGAGACAGGGCAGAGAGTTGAAAAACTGTTTTTT
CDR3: CASSQAETGQRVEKLFF

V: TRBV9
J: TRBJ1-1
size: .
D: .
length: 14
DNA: TGTGCCAGCAGCCATGGACAGAAGAACACTGAAGCTTTCTTT
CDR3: CASSHGQKNTEAFF

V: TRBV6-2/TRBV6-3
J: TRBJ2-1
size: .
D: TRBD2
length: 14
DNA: TGTGCCAGCAGTATACGGGGGGGAAGGAACGAGCAGTTCTTC
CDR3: CASSIRGGRNEQFF

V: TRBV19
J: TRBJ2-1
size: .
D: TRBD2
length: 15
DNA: TGTGCCAGTAGTCCCCGGCGGGGGTCCTACAATGAGCAGTTCTTC
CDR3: CASSPRRGSYNEQFF

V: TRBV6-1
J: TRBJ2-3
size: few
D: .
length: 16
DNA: TGTGCCAGCAGTCAACGACATAAGGGAGGACCAGATACGCAGTATTTT
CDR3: CASSQRHKGGPDTQYF

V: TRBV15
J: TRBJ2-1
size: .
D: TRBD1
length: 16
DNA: TGTGCCACCAGCAATTCGGGACAGGGGGTTCGCAATGAGCAGTTCTTC
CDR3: CATSNSGQGVRNEQFF